The 19 T cell receptor beta chains presented below share a single source sample, sequenced in a study of blood T cell repertoires in COVID-19. The protocol was immunoSEQ multiplex PCR, while the TCRdb copy is restricted to in-frame clones and leaves out a portion. Among about 81,000 clones listed, roughly four fifths were seen once. The sequencing sample was made of peripheral blood. The receptors were gathered from a human donor in a cohort sampled during active COVID-19.

This chain joins TRBV6-5 and TRBJ1-1; D gene ambiguous. Deletions cut 2 bases from V and 11 bases from J, with 15 bases between. CDR3 length: 13 residues. Germline V gene lookup returns CDR1 MNHEY and CDR2 SVGAGI. Here the CDR3 reads CASSYGAGMGAFF. The CDR3 region has the DNA TGTGCCAGCAGTTACGGAGCGGGAATGGGGGCTTTCTTT.

The chain combines TRBV5-4 with TRBJ1-4; 8 nucleotides agree with TRBD1. J lost 7 bases, V lost 5 bases, and 7 bases had no gene match. The CDR3 covers 14 residues. Germline V gives CDR1 SGHNT, CDR2 YYREEE (reference sequence). This CDR3 is CASSSGQGGEKLFF. CDR3 sequence (DNA): TGTGCCAGCAGTTCCGGACAGGGTGGTGAAAAACTGTTTTTT.

V is TRBV6-2 or TRBV6-3 and J is TRBJ2-1, with 16 bases fitting TRBD2. This CDR3 region has 18 residues. Per the germline V gene, CDR1 is MNHEY and CDR2 is SVGEGT. V trimming: 2 bases; J trimming: 9 bases; junction bases outside the gene matches: 10. The CDR3 reads CASSYPLFGTSGGVEQFF. The CDR3 region has the DNA TGTGCCAGCAGTTACCCGTTATTTGGGACTAGCGGGGGGGTTGAGCAGTTCTTC.

The chain uses TRBV30 and TRBJ2-7, with D unclear. V lost 1 base, J lost 6 bases, and 16 bases lay in between. CDR3 length: 14 residues. Germline V CDR1 and CDR2: GTSNPN, SVGIG (reference sequence). The CDR3 sequence: CAWSAGQPPGEQYF. CDR3 DNA: TGTGCCTGGAGTGCAGGTCAGCCCCCCGGCGAGCAGTACTTC. Variable domain in full (rest from reference TRBV30 and TRBJ2-7): SQTIHQWPATLVQPVGSPLSLECTVEGTSNPNLYWYRQAAGRGLQLLFYSVGIGQISSEVPQNLSASRPQDRQFILSSKKLLLSDSGFYLCAWSAGQPPGEQYFGPGTRLTVT.

CDR3 in DNA: TGTGCCAGCACCCAATTGGGGGGTGATGGCTACACCTTC. Its protein product is CASTQLGGDGYTF. The rearrangement links TRBV6-6 to TRBJ1-2; possibly TRBD1 for D (5 bases). V lost 7 bases and J lost 6, with 15 bases in between. CDR1 and CDR2 from the germline V gene are MNHNY and SVGAGI (reference sequence). There are 13 residues in the CDR3.

The J gene is TRBJ1-2, the V gene TRBV2, with D possibly being TRBD1 (5 bases). Germline V gene lookup returns CDR1 SNHLY and CDR2 FYNNEI. CDR3 length: 14 residues. V lost 8 bases, J lost 2 bases, and 15 bases lay in between. DNA for the CDR3: TGTGCCAGCTCAGAGACAGCCTTAAACTATGGCTACACCTTC. The encoded protein is CASSETALNYGYTF.

V is TRBV29-1 and J is TRBJ2-1; 10 bases fit TRBD1. CDR3 length: 13 residues. Germline V gene sequence: CDR1 SQVTM, CDR2 ANQGSEA. With V trimmed by 6 bases and J by 15 bases, 14 bases remained unmatched. The CDR3 DNA is TGCAGCGTCTCGGAGGGACAGGGGACAAAGGGGTTCTTC. Its translation: CSVSEGQGTKGFF.

There are a few counts of this clone. This rearrangement joins TRBV19 to TRBJ1-6, with D hard to call. This CDR3 has 14 residues. CDR1 and CDR2 (germline): LNHDA, SQIVND (reference sequence). The germline V and J ends were trimmed by 3 bases and 6 bases, with 9 bases remaining between them. Here the CDR3 reads CASSILQFNSPLHF. The CDR3 DNA is TGTGCCAGTAGTATCTTACAATTTAATTCACCCCTCCACTTT.

V usage is TRBV10-3 and J usage is TRBJ2-5, with TRBD2 matching 12 bases. V shed 2 bases and J 5 bases; nucleotides not matched to a gene: 6. The CDR3 consists of 16 residues. Germline V CDR1 and CDR2: ENHRY, SYGVKD. CDR3: CAISERASGGEETQYF. CDR3 sequence (DNA): TGTGCCATCAGTGAGCGAGCTAGCGGGGGGGAGGAGACCCAGTACTTC.

V gene TRBV15 combines with J gene TRBJ2-7; D is perhaps TRBD1 (5 bases). V dropped 3 bases and J dropped 3 bases, with 15 bases sitting between them. This CDR3 spans 15 amino acids. The germline V gene encodes CDR1 LNHNV and CDR2 YYDKDF (reference sequence). CDR3 sequence reads: CATSRVRQPGYEQYF. For the CDR3, the DNA is TGTGCCACCAGCAGGGTTAGACAGCCCGGCTACGAGCAGTACTTC.

CDR3 DNA: TGCAGTGCTAGGGGGGGCACTGAAGCTTTCTTT. It codes for CSARGGTEAFF. This chain connects TRBV20-1 to TRBJ1-1; possible D gene TRBD1, 5 bases. CDR1 is DFQATT and CDR2 is SNEGSKA in the germline V gene (reference sequence). CDR3 length equals 11 residues. V shed 3 bases and J shed 4 bases, with 6 bases lying between them.

The chain joins TRBV24-1 to TRBJ2-3; 8 bases fit TRBD2. V was pared by 3 bases and J by 2 bases, with 6 bases of the junction left unmatched. CDR3 length equals 16 residues. From germline, CDR1 is KGHDR and CDR2 SFDVKD. The CDR3 coding sequence is TGTGCCACCAGTGATCACACTAGCGGATCCACAGATACGCAGTATTTT. Its translation: CATSDHTSGSTDTQYF.

The V gene is TRBV10-2, the J gene TRBJ1-5; D is perhaps TRBD1 (5 bases). Looked up from germline, CDR1 is WSHSY and CDR2 is SAAADI. The CDR3 covers 13 residues. With 5 bases removed from V and 6 bases from J, the gap between germline ends came to 11 bases. CDR3 nucleotides: TGCGCCAGCAGTCGGCAGGGCATTCAGCCCCAGCATTTT. It encodes CASSRQGIQPQHF.

This clone has a single count. V is TRBV11-2 and J is TRBJ2-2; 8 bases are shared with TRBD1. Germline V gives CDR1 SGHAT, CDR2 FQNNGV. The ends lost 1 base at V and 3 bases at J; junction bases unmatched: 1. This CDR3 contains 15 residues. The CDR3 spells CASSLGQGHTGELFF. The DNA for the CDR3 is TGTGCCAGCAGCTTAGGACAGGGGCACACCGGGGAGCTGTTTTTT.

This clone has a single count. The chain carries TRBV2 and TRBJ2-7; D is perhaps TRBD1 (6 bases). V lost 7 bases to trimming and J lost 7 bases, with 14 bases between them. CDR1 is SNHLY, CDR2 FYNNEI, per germline. This CDR3 is 12 amino acids long. In nucleotides, the CDR3 is TGTGCCAGCACCAGGGGTATGGGGGAGCAGTACTTC. Translating gives CASTRGMGEQYF.

A single count supports this clone. The V gene is TRBV12-5, the J gene TRBJ2-7; D gene ambiguous. This CDR3 spans 13 amino acids. Germline V gives CDR1 LGHNT, CDR2 FRNRAP. Trimming left V 3 bases short and J 0 bases short, with 6 bases between. Here the CDR3 DNA reads TGTGCTAGTGGTTTTCGGTACTCCTACGAGCAGTACTTC. It yields the protein CASGFRYSYEQYF.

The chain couples TRBV11-2 to TRBJ1-3, with 7 bases aligning to TRBD1. The CDR3 has 14 amino acids. The V gene end was trimmed by 6 bases and the J gene end by 0 bases; junction bases not matched to a gene: 2. Germline values: CDR1 SGHAT, CDR2 FQNNGV. The CDR3 DNA is TGTGCCAGCAGACAGGGGAACTCTGGAAACACCATATATTTT. Translating gives CASRQGNSGNTIYF.

V usage is TRBV6-5 and J usage is TRBJ1-1; the match to TRBD1 covers 7 bases. Germline values: CDR1 MNHEY, CDR2 SVGAGI. The CDR3 extends over 13 amino acids. The trim removed 2 bases at V and 5 bases at J, leaving 2 bases unmatched. The chain's CDR3 is CASSYGRGTEAFF. The DNA for the CDR3 is TGTGCCAGCAGTTACGGCAGGGGGACTGAAGCTTTCTTT.

This rearrangement joins TRBV19 to TRBJ1-4, with 8 nucleotides matching TRBD1. The V gene end was trimmed by 11 bases and the J gene end by 5 bases; junction bases not matched to a gene: 7. This CDR3 is built from 13 residues. Looked up from germline, CDR1 is LNHDA and CDR2 is SQIVND (reference sequence). The CDR3 coding sequence is TGTGCCCGATTACAGGGGGGAAATGAAAAACTGTTTTTT. This gives the protein CARLQGGNEKLFF.